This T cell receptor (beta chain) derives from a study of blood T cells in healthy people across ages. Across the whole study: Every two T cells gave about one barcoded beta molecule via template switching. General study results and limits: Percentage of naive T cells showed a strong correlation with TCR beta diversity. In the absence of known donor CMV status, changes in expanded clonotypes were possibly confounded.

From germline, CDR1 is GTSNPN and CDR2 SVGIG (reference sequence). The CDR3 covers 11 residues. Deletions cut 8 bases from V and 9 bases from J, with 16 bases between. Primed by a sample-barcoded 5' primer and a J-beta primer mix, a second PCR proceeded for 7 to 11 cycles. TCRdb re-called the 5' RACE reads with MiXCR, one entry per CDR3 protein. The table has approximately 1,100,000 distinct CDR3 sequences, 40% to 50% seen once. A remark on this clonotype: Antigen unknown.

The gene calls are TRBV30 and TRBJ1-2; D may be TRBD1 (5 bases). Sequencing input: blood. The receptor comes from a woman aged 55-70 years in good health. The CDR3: CARAEGNSYTF. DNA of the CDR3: TGTGCCCGTGCGGAGGGGAACAGCTACACCTTC. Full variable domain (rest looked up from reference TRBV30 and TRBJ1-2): SQTIHQWPATLVQPVGSPLSLECTVEGTSNPNLYWYRQAAGRGLQLLFYSVGIGQISSEVPQNLSASRPQDRQFILSSKKLLLSDSGFYLCARAEGNSYTFGSGTRLTVV.